Below are 28 T cell receptor beta chains sequenced from a single sample in a study of T cell responses to AZD1222 COVID-19 vaccine. Generated by immunoSEQ multiplex PCR, the TCRdb table keeps only in-frame clones and is missing some. The table has fewer than 75,000 clones, roughly 87% seen once. The sample in question was peripheral blood, obtained on day 0 of AZD1222 vaccination. All receptors derive from an adult in good health.

This clone has a single count. This sequence joins TRBV18 and TRBJ1-5, with TRBD1 as a possible D gene (6 bases). V was clipped by 3 bases and J by 4 bases, with 13 bases between them. This CDR3 is 15 amino acids long. Per germline, CDR1 KGHSH and CDR2 LQKENI. CDR3 nucleotide sequence: TGTGCCAGCTCACCTAGACAGGTTGTTAATCAGCCCCAGCATTTT. Encoded protein: CASSPRQVVNQPQHF.

Comment on this clone: Lacking the conserved final phenylalanine or tryptophan, this CDR3 likely reflects a read error. The limits of the CDR3 on the DNA are not certain, so only TCRdb's listed CDR3 is given. The rearrangement links TRBV7-5 to TRBJ1-5. TRBV7-5 is tagged as a pseudogene. The CDR3 length equals 9 residues, ends included. The CDR3 is CARTLGRSK.

The genes are TRBV25-1 and TRBJ1-4; D may be TRBD1 (5 bases). CDR1 and CDR2 from the germline V gene are MGHDK and SYGVNS. This CDR3 region has 12 residues. Trimming shortened V by 5 bases and J by 13 bases, and 14 bases separated the two germline ends. The CDR3 reads CASSSGLGPLFF. The CDR3, as DNA: TGTGCCAGCAGTTCGGGGTTGGGGCCACTGTTTTTT. Looking up the rest from reference TRBV25-1 and TRBJ1-4 gives the full variable domain: EADIYQTPRYLVIGTGKKITLECSQTMGHDKMYWYQQDPGMELHLIHYSYGVNSTEKGDLSSESTVSRIRTEHFPLTLESARPSHTSQYLCASSSGLGPLFFGSGTQLSVL.

This clone was observed a single time. The V gene is TRBV5-1, the J gene TRBJ2-5, with unresolved D. The V gene's germline CDR1 is SGHRS and CDR2 YFSETQ. The CDR3 length is 15 residues. Between the trimmed V and J ends, which lost 0 bases and 1 base, there was a span of 10 bases. CDR3 nucleotides: TGCGCCAGCAGCTTGGGTGGAGCTCCCCAAGAGACCCAGTACTTC. Translation: CASSLGGAPQETQYF.

Only a few counts were recorded for this clone. The V and J genes are TRBV6-5 and TRBJ1-3; the D is unclear. The V end was cut by 6 bases, the J end by 2 bases, with 14 bases between. The CDR3 sequence is 15 residues long. Germline V gives CDR1 MNHEY, CDR2 SVGAGI. The CDR3 region has the DNA TGTGCCAGCAGGGGGAGGCAGCTCGCTGGAAACACCATATATTTT. This codes for CASRGRQLAGNTIYF.

This clone qualifies as large. The chain couples TRBV7-8 to TRBJ1-1, with D perhaps TRBD1 (6 bases). Germline loops: CDR1 SGHVS, CDR2 FQNEAQ. The CDR3 runs to 16 residues. V gave up 2 bases and J gave up 4 bases, with 17 bases separating them. CDR3 DNA sequence: TGTGCCAGCAGCTTACCGCGGACAGCCCTGACCACTGAAGCTTTCTTT. Its protein is CASSLPRTALTTEAFF. The full variable domain, with the rest looked up from reference TRBV7-8 and TRBJ1-1, is GAGVSQSPRYKVAKRGQDVALRCDPISGHVSLFWYQQALGQGPEFLTYFQNEAQLDKSGLPSDRFFAERPEGSVSTLKIQRTQQEDSAVYLCASSLPRTALTTEAFFGQGTRLTVV.

V and J are TRBV2 and TRBJ2-1, with 9 bases identical to TRBD1. Germline assignment: CDR1 SNHLY and CDR2 FYNNEI. The CDR3 sequence is 14 residues long. V lost 6 bases to trimming and J lost 4 bases; unmatched junction nucleotides: 4. CDR3 protein: CASRDRGRYNEQFF. The CDR3, as DNA: TGTGCCAGCAGGGACAGGGGAAGGTACAATGAGCAGTTCTTC.

The chain is built from TRBV3-1 (or the pseudogene TRBV3-2) and TRBJ2-7; D gene uncertain. There are 14 residues in the CDR3. Deletions cut 2 bases from V and 7 bases from J, with 15 bases between. The germline gives CDR1 LGHDT, CDR2 YNNKEL (reference sequence). Here the CDR3 reads CASSQLAALGEQYF. The CDR3 coding sequence is TGTGCCAGCAGCCAATTGGCCGCTTTGGGGGAGCAGTACTTC.

This clone was recorded once. This chain joins TRBV19 and TRBJ2-1; no reliable D call. With 1 base removed from V and 7 bases from J, the gap between germline ends came to 17 bases. Germline V CDR1 and CDR2: LNHDA, SQIVND (reference sequence). The CDR3 has 16 residues. In DNA, the CDR3 is TGTGCCAGTAGTATAGGATTCTCCCCCGGTGGAAATGAGCAGTTCTTC. It encodes CASSIGFSPGGNEQFF.

This sequence joins TRBV19 and TRBJ1-5, with D perhaps matching TRBD1 (5 bases). The germline gives CDR1 LNHDA, CDR2 SQIVND (reference sequence). This CDR3 spans 13 amino acids. V was pared by 4 bases and J by 3 bases, with 7 bases between. This chain's CDR3 is CASSKGDNQPQHF. The CDR3 DNA follows: TGTGCCAGTAGTAAAGGGGACAATCAGCCCCAGCATTTT.

This clone was seen more than once but under ten times. Germline and junction disagree at one end, which may indicate a read error. DNA of the CDR3: TGTGCCAGCAGCCCGGGACACCTACTATTTTTC. This gives the protein CASSPGHLLFF. V usage is TRBV13 and J usage is TRBJ2-7; tentatively, D is TRBD1 (6 bases). The CDR3 consists of 11 residues. Germline loops: CDR1 PRHDT, CDR2 FYEKMQ (reference sequence).

The rearrangement joins TRBV18 to TRBJ2-7, with a weak D call TRBD2 (6 bases). The CDR3 runs to 13 residues. CDR1 and CDR2 from the germline V gene are KGHSH and LQKENI. With 5 bases removed from V and 1 base from J, the gap between germline ends came to 9 bases. The CDR3 nucleotides read TGTGCCAGCTCAGGGCGGGATTCCTACGAGCAGTACTTC. This codes for CASSGRDSYEQYF.

This clone showed up just once. V is TRBV3-1 (or the pseudogene TRBV3-2) and J is TRBJ1-4; D remains unclear. The V gene lost 4 bases and the J gene lost 2 bases, with 14 bases spanning the gap. The CDR3 covers 16 residues. Germline lookup yields CDR1 LGHDT and CDR2 YNNKEL (reference sequence). The CDR3 reads CASSLWTADTNEKLFF. DNA for the CDR3: TGTGCCAGCAGCCTATGGACGGCCGACACTAATGAAAAACTGTTTTTT.

The genes are TRBV9 and TRBJ1-6; the D is unclear. The germline V gene encodes CDR1 SGDLS and CDR2 YYNGEE. Trimming removed 3 bases from V and 1 base from J, with 11 bases in between. The CDR3 loop spans 16 amino acids. The chain's CDR3 is CASSDGRRSYNSPLHF. DNA of the CDR3: TGTGCCAGCAGCGACGGTCGGCGATCCTATAATTCACCCCTCCACTTT.

The gene calls are TRBV19 and TRBJ1-2; 8 bases fit TRBD1. Germline-derived CDR1 and CDR2 are LNHDA and SQIVND (reference sequence). The CDR3 extends over 15 amino acids. J lost 2 bases, V lost 5 bases, and 7 bases had no gene match. CDR3 in DNA: TGTGCCAGTAGTCCGGACAGGGCGAGAAACTATGGCTACACCTTC. Amino acids: CASSPDRARNYGYTF.

The sample holds a few counts of this clone. The genes are TRBV5-1 and TRBJ1-6; 8 bases match TRBD1. The J segment lost 6 bases and the V segment lost 0 bases, leaving 8 bases of the junction unmatched. The CDR3 is 17 amino acids. Germline values: CDR1 SGHRS, CDR2 YFSETQ. The DNA of the CDR3 is TGCGCCAGCAGCTTGGATAGGACAGGGCTCTCTAATTCACCCCTCCACTTT. Translating it yields CASSLDRTGLSNSPLHF.

This clone was observed once. The chain is built from TRBV5-4 and TRBJ1-1, with D unclear. The CDR3 contains 14 residues. Germline loops: CDR1 SGHNT, CDR2 YYREEE (reference sequence). V was shortened by 2 bases and J by 3 bases, with 11 bases between the two germline ends. The CDR3 DNA sequence: TGTGCCAGCAGCTTAGGGTCCGGGGACACTGAAGCTTTCTTT. Its protein is CASSLGSGDTEAFF.

The chain employs TRBV7-2 and TRBJ1-2; D might be TRBD1 (5 bases). The CDR3 contains 14 residues. V was shortened by 1 base and J by 0 bases, with 6 bases between the two germline ends. Germline V CDR1 and CDR2: SGHTA, FQGNSA. CDR3 amino acids: CASSLETANYGYTF. The CDR3 nucleotides are TGTGCCAGCAGCTTAGAGACAGCTAACTATGGCTACACCTTC. Based on the CDR3 plus reference TRBV7-2 and TRBJ1-2, the full variable domain is GAGVSQSPSNKVTEKGKDVELRCDPISGHTALYWYRQSLGQGLEFLIYFQGNSAPDKSGLPSDRFSAERTGGSVSTLTIQRTQQEDSAVYLCASSLETANYGYTFGSGTRLTVV.

The rearrangement joins TRBV5-4 to TRBJ1-1; 7 bases fit TRBD1. Germline CDR1 and CDR2: SGHNT and YYREEE (reference sequence). V trimming: 4 bases; J trimming: 9 bases; junction bases outside the gene matches: 6. The CDR3 contains 12 residues. The CDR3 DNA sequence: TGTGCCAGCAGCCCCGACAGGGAGAAAGCTTTCTTT. Its translation: CASSPDREKAFF. Full variable domain (outside the CDR3, taken from reference TRBV5-4 and TRBJ1-1): ETGVTQSPTHLIKTRGQQVTLRCSSQSGHNTVSWYQQALGQGPQFIFQYYREEENGRGNFPPRFSGLQFPNYSSELNVNALELDDSALYLCASSPDREKAFFGQGTRLTVV.

V is TRBV14 and J is TRBJ1-2; D is uncertain. The CDR3 loop spans 15 amino acids. Germline loops: CDR1 SGHDN, CDR2 FVKESK. V lost 0 bases to trimming and J lost 0 bases, with 8 bases between them. Here the CDR3 reads CASSQEVTSNYGYTF. In DNA form, the CDR3 reads TGTGCCAGCAGCCAAGAGGTCACTTCTAACTATGGCTACACCTTC.

This chain uses TRBV10-3 with TRBJ1-2, with a weak D call TRBD1 (6 bases). This CDR3 is 19 amino acids long. Germline assignment: CDR1 ENHRY and CDR2 SYGVKD. V dropped 0 bases and J dropped 4 bases, with 24 bases sitting between them. This chain's CDR3 is CAISESGGQGWEKSYGYTF. The CDR3 DNA reads TGTGCCATCAGTGAGTCCGGGGGGCAGGGATGGGAGAAGAGCTATGGCTACACCTTC.

This rearrangement joins TRBV12-5 to TRBJ1-5, with D hard to call. Trimming stripped 0 bases from V and 0 bases from J, with 18 bases between. Germline CDR1 is LGHNT and CDR2 is FRNRAP. The CDR3 has 19 amino acids. The CDR3 nucleotides read TGTGCTAGTGGTTTGGTACGCCCTCAATCAGGAACTAGCAATCAGCCCCAGCATTTT. Amino acids: CASGLVRPQSGTSNQPQHF. The full variable domain, its missing parts supplied by reference TRBV12-5 and TRBJ1-5, is DARVTQTPRHKVTEMGQEVTMRCQPILGHNTVFWYRQTMMQGLELLAYFRNRAPLDDSGMPKDRFSAEMPDATLATLKIQPSEPRDSAVYFCASGLVRPQSGTSNQPQHFGDGTRLSIL.

The CDR3 is CASSTRQGGPRDQPQHF. The CDR3 nucleotides read TGTGCCAGTAGTACAAGACAGGGGGGACCCAGGGATCAGCCCCAGCATTTT. V is TRBV19 and J is TRBJ1-5; TRBD1 matches 9 bases. The CDR3 spans 17 residues. Germline lookup yields CDR1 LNHDA and CDR2 SQIVND (reference sequence). Unmatched junction bases numbered 12, after V lost 4 bases and J lost 5 bases. The entire variable domain, with the rest obtained from reference TRBV19 and TRBJ1-5, is as follows: DGGITQSPKYLFRKEGQNVTLSCEQNLNHDAMYWYRQDPGQGLRLIYYSQIVNDFQKGDIAEGYSVSREKKESFPLTVTSAQKNPTAFYLCASSTRQGGPRDQPQHFGDGTRLSIL.

The chain couples TRBV14 to TRBJ1-2; possible D gene TRBD1, 6 bases. This CDR3 comprises 13 residues. Germline lookup yields CDR1 SGHDN and CDR2 FVKESK. V lost 1 base to trimming and J lost 9 bases, with 12 bases between them. The CDR3 DNA reads TGTGCCAGCAGCCAAGTTGGGGGCCTCAGCTACACCTTC. Translated, it gives CASSQVGGLSYTF.

The chain joins TRBV28 to TRBJ1-2, with TRBD1 matching 7 bases. Germline V gives CDR1 MDHEN, CDR2 SYDVKM. With 3 bases clipped from V and 7 bases from J, the junction kept 11 bases outside the gene matches. The CDR3 spans 15 residues. The chain's CDR3 is CASSFGGGGIGGYTF. For the CDR3, the DNA is TGTGCCAGCAGTTTCGGCGGAGGGGGCATTGGTGGCTACACCTTC.

This sequence joins TRBV10-3 and TRBJ2-5; the D gene is possibly TRBD1 (5 bases). This CDR3 contains 14 residues. Germline V gives CDR1 ENHRY, CDR2 SYGVKD. V was clipped by 4 bases and J by 5 bases, with 14 bases between them. In DNA form, the CDR3 reads TGTGCCATCAGTGTAACTCAGGGATCCGAGACCCAGTACTTC. Amino acid sequence: CAISVTQGSETQYF.

This chain links TRBV6-5 with TRBJ2-7; the match to TRBD2 covers 9 bases. Germline CDR1 reads MNHEY; CDR2 reads SVGAGI. The CDR3 sequence is 12 residues long. V gave up 8 bases and J gave up 2 bases; unmatched junction bases: 1. This chain's CDR3 is CASSSGAYEQYF. As DNA, the CDR3 is TGTGCCAGCTCTAGCGGGGCCTACGAGCAGTACTTC.

Here the CDR3 reads CASSSLLSGGLNTGELFF. The CDR3 region has the DNA TGTGCCAGCAGTTCCCTCCTTAGCGGGGGGTTGAACACCGGGGAGCTGTTTTTT. This chain links TRBV28 with TRBJ2-2; 10 nucleotides match TRBD2. V shed 4 bases and J 1 base; nucleotides not matched to a gene: 9. The CDR3 extends over 18 amino acids. In germline, CDR1 is MDHEN, CDR2 SYDVKM.